These 31 T cell receptor beta chains were sequenced from one sample in a study of blood T cell repertoires in COVID-19. Only in-frame clones appear in the TCRdb table, and some are missing; sequencing was by immunoSEQ multiplex PCR. The repertoire holds about 130,000 clones, about four fifths seen once, with 10% to 15% in the top ten. The material sequenced was peripheral blood. The receptors were sampled from a man aged 55 to 70 with acute or convalescent COVID-19.

A few counts support this clone. CDR3 in amino acids: CASSLDPGRGPGKLFF. The CDR3 DNA sequence: TGTGCCAGCAGCTTAGATCCTGGCAGGGGGCCTGGAAAACTGTTTTTT. The chain recombines TRBV11-2 with TRBJ1-4; TRBD1 agrees at 8 bases. The CDR3 has 16 amino acids. Per the germline V gene, CDR1 is SGHAT and CDR2 is FQNNGV. V shed 0 bases, J shed 10 bases, and the junction held 10 bases outside the gene matches.

The gene calls are TRBV28 and TRBJ2-5; 8 bases are shared with TRBD1. The CDR3 spans 20 residues. From germline, CDR1 is MDHEN and CDR2 SYDVKM. The J segment lost 4 bases and the V segment lost 3 bases, leaving 22 bases of the junction unmatched. CDR3 region: CASSFNPMVQGASEGETQYF. CDR3 DNA sequence: TGTGCCAGCAGTTTCAATCCTATGGTCCAGGGGGCGAGTGAGGGAGAGACCCAGTACTTC.

In regard to this clone: Within the sample, other DNA sequences also encode this same CDR3. The J gene is TRBJ1-2, the V gene TRBV5-1; 8 bases map to TRBD1. V lost 5 bases, J lost 3 bases, and 3 bases stayed unmatched. In germline, CDR1 is SGHRS, CDR2 YFSETQ. The CDR3 loop spans 13 amino acids. The CDR3 DNA sequence: TGCGCCAGCAGTTCACAGGGGGACTATGGCTACACCTTC. Its translation: CASSSQGDYGYTF.

This clone was seen only a few times. The chain uses TRBV9 and TRBJ2-2; 7 bases match TRBD1. V trimming: 4 bases; J trimming: 4 bases; junction bases outside the gene matches: 7. Germline CDR1 and CDR2: SGDLS and YYNGEE. The CDR3 contains 15 residues. The CDR3 region is CASSSDRAGTGELFF. CDR3 nucleotide sequence: TGTGCCAGCAGCAGTGACAGGGCGGGCACCGGGGAGCTGTTTTTT. The whole variable domain, filled in from reference TRBV9 and TRBJ2-2, reads DSGVTQTPKHLITATGQRVTLRCSPRSGDLSVYWYQQSLDQGLQFLIQYYNGEERAKGNILERFSAQQFPDLHSELNLSSLELGDSALYFCASSSDRAGTGELFFGEGSRLTVL.

The V call is TRBV28, the J call TRBJ2-7, with D possibly matching TRBD1 (6 bases). This CDR3 contains 20 residues. Trimming removed 3 bases from V and 3 bases from J, with 30 bases in between. CDR1 is MDHEN, CDR2 SYDVKM, per germline. CDR3 nucleotide sequence: TGTGCCAGCAGTTTTACCCTTAGCGCAGGGGATATAGATTGGAGCTACGAGCAGTACTTC. It encodes CASSFTLSAGDIDWSYEQYF.

The rearrangement joins TRBV19 to TRBJ2-2, with 7 nucleotides matching TRBD1. The CDR3 extends over 14 amino acids. Looked up from germline, CDR1 is LNHDA and CDR2 is SQIVND (reference sequence). J lost 4 bases, V lost 3 bases, and 2 bases had no gene match. As DNA, the CDR3 is TGTGCCAGTAGTATTACAGGGGTCACCGGGGAGCTGTTTTTT. Amino acid sequence: CASSITGVTGELFF.

V is TRBV24-1 and J is TRBJ2-5, with TRBD1 matching 8 bases. The V gene end was trimmed by 8 bases and the J gene end by 2 bases; junction bases not matched to a gene: 15. CDR3 size: 17 residues. Germline-derived CDR1 and CDR2 are KGHDR and SFDVKD. CDR3 in amino acids: CATTSQGASTPQETQYF. CDR3 DNA: TGTGCCACCACAAGTCAGGGGGCTTCCACCCCGCAAGAGACCCAGTACTTC.

The rearrangement uses TRBV2 and TRBJ1-2; no clear D gene. Germline assignment: CDR1 SNHLY and CDR2 FYNNEI. V was shortened by 5 bases and J by 4 bases, with 11 bases between the two germline ends. The CDR3 spans 13 residues. The CDR3 reads CASSPQGAYGYTF. As DNA, the CDR3 is TGTGCCAGCAGTCCCCAAGGAGCCTATGGCTACACCTTC.

The V call is TRBV28, the J call TRBJ2-3, with 8 bases matching TRBD2. V was pared by 5 bases and J by 3 bases, with 10 bases of the junction left unmatched. This CDR3 spans 16 amino acids. The germline V gene encodes CDR1 MDHEN and CDR2 SYDVKM. The CDR3 DNA reads TGTGCCAGCAGTGGTGGGACTAGACCTAGAACAGATACGCAGTATTTT. Residues: CASSGGTRPRTDTQYF. Full variable domain (rest looked up from reference TRBV28 and TRBJ2-3): DVKVTQSSRYLVKRTGEKVFLECVQDMDHENMFWYRQDPGLGLRLIYFSYDVKMKEKGDIPEGYSVSREKKERFSLILESASTNQTSMYLCASSGGTRPRTDTQYFGPGTRLTVL.

The rearrangement uses TRBV5-1 and TRBJ1-2; 8 bases fit TRBD1. Germline V gene data show CDR1 as SGHRS and CDR2 as YFSETQ. V trimming: 1 base; J trimming: 6 bases; junction bases outside the gene matches: 8. CDR3 length equals 15 residues. This CDR3 reads CASSLTATGENGYTF. Written as DNA, the CDR3 is TGCGCCAGCAGCTTGACCGCGACAGGGGAGAATGGCTACACCTTC.

The V gene is TRBV6-2 or TRBV6-3, the J gene TRBJ1-1, with a possible D match to TRBD1 (5 bases). V was shortened by 5 bases and J by 0 bases, with 13 bases between the two germline ends. Germline V gives CDR1 MNHEY, CDR2 SVGEGT. CDR3 length: 15 amino acids. Here the CDR3 reads CASSPLGGVNTEAFF. As DNA, the CDR3 is TGTGCCAGCAGTCCCCTCGGGGGGGTGAACACTGAAGCTTTCTTT.

The chain has TRBV5-4 and TRBJ2-5; D is ambiguous. V was shortened by 0 bases and J by 2 bases, with 8 bases between the two germline ends. The CDR3 length is 14 residues. Germline CDR1 and CDR2: SGHNT and YYREEE (reference sequence). CDR3 in amino acids: CASSLGQLQETQYF. CDR3 nucleotide sequence: TGTGCCAGCAGCTTGGGGCAACTACAAGAGACCCAGTACTTC.

The chain uses TRBV29-1 and TRBJ1-2; D might be TRBD1 (5 bases). V was shortened by 3 bases and J by 4 bases, with 6 bases between the two germline ends. This CDR3 comprises 11 residues. Germline V gene data show CDR1 as SQVTM and CDR2 as ANQGSEA. The CDR3 sequence is CSVDRVYGYTF. CDR3 in DNA: TGCAGCGTTGACAGGGTCTATGGCTACACCTTC.

This chain uses TRBV7-9 with TRBJ1-1; D remains ambiguous. Germline V gene data show CDR1 as SEHNR and CDR2 as FQNEAQ (reference sequence). This CDR3 is 12 amino acids long. The V end was cut by 5 bases, the J end by 11 bases, with 15 bases between. CDR3 loop: CASSPDRSDAFF. CDR3 nucleotide sequence: TGTGCCAGCAGCCCCGATCGGAGCGACGCTTTCTTT.

The chain joins TRBV28 to TRBJ2-3; D possibly corresponds to TRBD1 (6 bases). Germline assignment: CDR1 MDHEN and CDR2 SYDVKM. Between the trimmed V and J ends, which lost 5 bases and 3 bases, there was a span of 18 bases. The CDR3 has 16 residues. The CDR3 loop is CASSRPTGKRTDTQYF. For the CDR3, the DNA is TGTGCCAGCAGTCGACCCACAGGGAAGAGGACAGATACGCAGTATTTT. The whole variable domain, filled in from reference TRBV28 and TRBJ2-3, reads DVKVTQSSRYLVKRTGEKVFLECVQDMDHENMFWYRQDPGLGLRLIYFSYDVKMKEKGDIPEGYSVSREKKERFSLILESASTNQTSMYLCASSRPTGKRTDTQYFGPGTRLTVL.

The rearrangement joins TRBV28 to TRBJ1-2; tentative D call: TRBD1 (5 bases). V was trimmed by 2 bases and J by 7 bases, leaving 20 bases between them. The CDR3 sequence is 16 residues long. The germline V gene has CDR1 MDHEN and CDR2 SYDVKM. CDR3 nucleotide sequence: TGTGCCAGCAGTTTAAACCCGGGGGGGGGTTTTTTTGGCTACACCTTC. Amino acids: CASSLNPGGGFFGYTF.

The V and J genes are TRBV13 and TRBJ1-3, with D unresolved. Germline assignment: CDR1 PRHDT and CDR2 FYEKMQ (reference sequence). V was trimmed by 8 bases and J by 0 bases, leaving 5 bases between them. CDR3 length: 12 residues. CDR3: CASASSGNTIYF. The CDR3 DNA reads as TGTGCCAGCGCGAGCTCTGGAAACACCATATATTTT.

The J gene is TRBJ2-7, the V gene TRBV2, with D tentatively TRBD2 (6 bases). Trimming left V 6 bases short and J 0 bases short, with 18 bases between. Germline V gives CDR1 SNHLY, CDR2 FYNNEI. The CDR3 runs to 16 residues. Written as DNA, the CDR3 is TGTGCCAGCAGAACTTGGGAGCGGGTAAGCTCCTACGAGCAGTACTTC. Its protein product is CASRTWERVSSYEQYF.

Here the CDR3 reads CASSFQGQGPNTEAFF. For the CDR3, the DNA is TGTGCCAGCAGTTTCCAAGGACAGGGACCAAACACTGAAGCTTTCTTT. The V and J genes are TRBV27 and TRBJ1-1; TRBD1 agrees at 8 bases. V dropped 3 bases and J dropped 2; count of bases not matched to a gene: 8. CDR1 and CDR2 from the germline V gene are MNHEY and SMNVEV (reference sequence). The CDR3 covers 16 residues.

V and J are TRBV11-2 and TRBJ2-5; TRBD2 matches at 9 bases. The CDR3 is made up of 16 amino acids. Trimming took 5 bases from V and 2 from J; bases not matched to a gene: 9. Germline V lookup: CDR1 SGHAT, CDR2 FQNNGV. CDR3 protein: CASSPGASGEQETQYF. The CDR3 DNA reads TGTGCCAGCAGCCCAGGGGCTAGCGGGGAACAAGAGACCCAGTACTTC.

The J gene is TRBJ1-1, the V gene TRBV7-2; possibly TRBD1 for D (6 bases). The CDR3 runs 18 residues. Germline V gives CDR1 SGHTA, CDR2 FQGNSA. Between the trimmed V and J ends, which lost 0 bases and 0 bases, there was a span of 17 bases. The CDR3 sequence: CASSLAGRGGLVNTEAFF. CDR3 coding DNA: TGTGCCAGCAGCTTAGCGGGCAGGGGTGGTTTAGTGAACACTGAAGCTTTCTTT.

The chain links TRBV6-1 to TRBJ1-4, with TRBD1 as a possible D gene (5 bases). CDR1 MNHNS and CDR2 SASEGT come from the germline V gene. The CDR3 runs to 17 residues. V was shortened by 4 bases and J by 5 bases, with 20 bases between the two germline ends. Here the CDR3 DNA reads TGTGCCAGCAGTGCAACGGCCCGCGGGACCTGGAATGAAAAACTGTTTTTT. It codes for CASSATARGTWNEKLFF.

The V call is TRBV7-3, the J call TRBJ2-3, with TRBD1 matching 9 bases. Germline V gene lookup returns CDR1 SGHTA and CDR2 FQGTGA. This CDR3 contains 14 residues. With V trimmed by 5 bases and J by 3 bases, 3 bases remained unmatched. The DNA for the CDR3 is TGTGCCAGCAGCCTCGGGACAGGGACAGATACGCAGTATTTT. Its protein product is CASSLGTGTDTQYF.

J is TRBJ2-7 and V is TRBV7-3, with a possible D match to TRBD1 (5 bases). The CDR3 runs to 13 residues. Between the trimmed V and J ends, which lost 5 bases and 4 bases, there was a span of 12 bases. Germline assignment: CDR1 SGHTA and CDR2 FQGTGA. CDR3 protein: CASSPGPGYEQYF. Here the CDR3 DNA reads TGTGCCAGCAGCCCAGGGCCGGGTTACGAGCAGTACTTC.

The genes are TRBV5-1 and TRBJ1-6; D is undetermined. The germline V gene has CDR1 SGHRS and CDR2 YFSETQ. Trimming took off 0 bases at V and 6 bases at J, with 7 bases between the two ends. The CDR3 is made up of 14 amino acids. This CDR3 is CASSLGEPNSPLHF. CDR3 sequence (DNA): TGCGCCAGCAGCTTGGGGGAGCCTAATTCACCCCTCCACTTT.

The CDR3, as DNA: TGTGCCAGCAGGATTAGCTCCTACAATGAGCAGTTCTTC. Amino acid sequence: CASRISSYNEQFF. The V gene is TRBV12-3 or TRBV12-4, the J gene TRBJ2-1; D ambiguous. With 6 bases removed from V and 0 bases from J, the gap between germline ends came to 6 bases. The CDR3 runs to 13 residues.

The chain uses TRBV28 and TRBJ1-2; a possible D gene is TRBD1 (5 bases). CDR1 and CDR2 (germline): MDHEN, SYDVKM. Between the trimmed V and J ends, which lost 10 bases and 2 bases, there was a span of 17 bases. This CDR3 spans 14 amino acids. The CDR3 sequence is CATPSPGNNYGYTF. CDR3 sequence (DNA): TGTGCCACCCCCTCTCCAGGGAACAACTATGGCTACACCTTC.

The gene calls are TRBV7-6 and TRBJ2-7, with TRBD1 matching 7 bases. CDR1 and CDR2 (germline): SGHVS, FNYEAQ. Trimming at V came to 5 bases and at J to 2 bases, leaving 9 bases not matched to a gene. The CDR3 loop spans 15 amino acids. The CDR3 DNA sequence: TGTGCCAGCAGCCCGACAGGGAACCCTACCTACGAGCAGTACTTC. Protein product: CASSPTGNPTYEQYF.

The chain uses TRBV19 and TRBJ2-4, with a weak D call TRBD2 (6 bases). Between the trimmed V and J ends, which lost 6 bases and 9 bases, there was a span of 12 bases. Germline values: CDR1 LNHDA, CDR2 SQIVND (reference sequence). This CDR3 spans 12 amino acids. In nucleotides, the CDR3 is TGTGCCAGTAGACCCCCCGGGGGCATTCAGTACTTC. Translation gives CASRPPGGIQYF. The complete variable domain, with remaining parts taken from reference TRBV19 and TRBJ2-4, reads DGGITQSPKYLFRKEGQNVTLSCEQNLNHDAMYWYRQDPGQGLRLIYYSQIVNDFQKGDIAEGYSVSREKKESFPLTVTSAQKNPTAFYLCASRPPGGIQYFGAGTRLSVL.

Only a few counts were recorded for this clone. V is TRBV28 and J is TRBJ2-7; 9 nucleotides line up with TRBD2. The CDR3 runs 13 residues. The trim removed 4 bases at V and 9 bases at J, leaving 7 bases unmatched. CDR1 and CDR2 from the germline V gene are MDHEN and SYDVKM. The CDR3 is CASSWGGRALQYF. The CDR3 bases are TGTGCCAGCAGTTGGGGCGGGAGGGCCTTGCAGTACTTC.

This clone was seen only once. The chain joins TRBV19 to TRBJ1-1, with 8 positions matching TRBD1. CDR3 length: 15 amino acids. Germline CDR1 reads LNHDA; CDR2 reads SQIVND (reference sequence). The junction had 8 bases not matched to a gene; V was cut back by 5 bases and J by 3 bases. The CDR3 DNA reads TGTGCCAGTAGTCCTGGGGGACAGGTTTACACTGAAGCTTTCTTT. Protein sequence: CASSPGGQVYTEAFF.